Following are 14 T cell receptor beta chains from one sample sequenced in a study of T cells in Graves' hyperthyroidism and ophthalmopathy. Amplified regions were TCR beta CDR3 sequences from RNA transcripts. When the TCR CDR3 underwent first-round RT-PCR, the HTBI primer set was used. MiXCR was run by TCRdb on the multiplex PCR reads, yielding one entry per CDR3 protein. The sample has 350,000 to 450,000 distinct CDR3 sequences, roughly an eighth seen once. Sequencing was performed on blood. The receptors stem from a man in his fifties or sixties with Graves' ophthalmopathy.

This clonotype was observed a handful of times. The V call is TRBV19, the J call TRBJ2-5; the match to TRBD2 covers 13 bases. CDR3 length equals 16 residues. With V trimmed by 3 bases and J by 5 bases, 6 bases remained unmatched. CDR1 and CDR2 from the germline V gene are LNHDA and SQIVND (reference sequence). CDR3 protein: CASSIGGLAGIETQYF. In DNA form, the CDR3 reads TGTGCCAGTAGTATCGGGGGACTAGCGGGAATTGAGACCCAGTACTTC.

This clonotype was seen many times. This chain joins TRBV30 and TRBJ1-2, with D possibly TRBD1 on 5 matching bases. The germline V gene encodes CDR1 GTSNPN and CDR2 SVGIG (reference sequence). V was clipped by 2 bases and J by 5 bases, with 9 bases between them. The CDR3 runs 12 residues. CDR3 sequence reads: CAWSPGTYGYTF. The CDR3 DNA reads TGTGCCTGGAGTCCAGGGACTTATGGCTACACCTTC.

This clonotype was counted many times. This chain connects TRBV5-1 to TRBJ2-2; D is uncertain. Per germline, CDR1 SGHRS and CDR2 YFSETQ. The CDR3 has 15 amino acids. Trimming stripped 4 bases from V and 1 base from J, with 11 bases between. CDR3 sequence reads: CASSLGRQNTGELFF. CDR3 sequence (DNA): TGCGCCAGCAGCCTCGGACGGCAGAACACCGGGGAGCTGTTTTTT.

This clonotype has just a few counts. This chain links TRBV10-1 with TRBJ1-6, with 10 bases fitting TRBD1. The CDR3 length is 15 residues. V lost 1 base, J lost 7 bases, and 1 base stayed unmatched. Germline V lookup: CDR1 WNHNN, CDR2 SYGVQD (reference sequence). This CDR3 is CASSELGQGNSPLHF. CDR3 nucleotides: TGCGCCAGCAGTGAGTTGGGACAGGGGAATTCACCCCTCCACTTT.

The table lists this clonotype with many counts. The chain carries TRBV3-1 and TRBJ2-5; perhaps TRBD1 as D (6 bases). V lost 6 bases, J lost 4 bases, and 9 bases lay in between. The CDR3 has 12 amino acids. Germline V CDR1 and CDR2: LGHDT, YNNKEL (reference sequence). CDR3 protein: CASRTRGETQYF. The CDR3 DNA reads TGTGCCAGCAGGACCAGGGGAGAGACCCAGTACTTC.

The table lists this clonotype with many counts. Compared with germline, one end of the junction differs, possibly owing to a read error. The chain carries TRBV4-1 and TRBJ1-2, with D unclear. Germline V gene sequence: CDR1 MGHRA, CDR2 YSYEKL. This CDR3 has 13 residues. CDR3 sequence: CASSQGGNYGYTF. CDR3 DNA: TGTGCCAGCAGCCAAGGTGGGAACTATGGCTACACCTTC.

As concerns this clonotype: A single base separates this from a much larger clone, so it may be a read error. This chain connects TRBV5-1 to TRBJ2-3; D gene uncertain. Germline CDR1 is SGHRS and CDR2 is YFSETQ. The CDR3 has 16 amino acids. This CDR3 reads CAGSLGTDRRTDTQYF. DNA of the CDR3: TGCGCCGGCAGCTTGGGTACAGATAGACGCACAGATACGCAGTATTTT.

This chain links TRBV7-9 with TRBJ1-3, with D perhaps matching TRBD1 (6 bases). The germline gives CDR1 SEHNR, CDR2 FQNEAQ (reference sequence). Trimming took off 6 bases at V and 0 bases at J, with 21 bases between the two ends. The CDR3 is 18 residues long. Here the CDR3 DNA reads TGTGCCAGCAGACCCGCCCCTCGGACAGCAGTCTCTGGAAACACCATATATTTT. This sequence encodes CASRPAPRTAVSGNTIYF.

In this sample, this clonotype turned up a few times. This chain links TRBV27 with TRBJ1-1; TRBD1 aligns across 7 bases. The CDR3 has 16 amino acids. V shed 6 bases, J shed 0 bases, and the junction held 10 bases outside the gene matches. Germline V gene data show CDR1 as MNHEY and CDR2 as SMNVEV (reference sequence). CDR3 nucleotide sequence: TGTGCCAGCAGAAGTCCGGGACAGATCATGAACACTGAAGCTTTCTTT. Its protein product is CASRSPGQIMNTEAFF.

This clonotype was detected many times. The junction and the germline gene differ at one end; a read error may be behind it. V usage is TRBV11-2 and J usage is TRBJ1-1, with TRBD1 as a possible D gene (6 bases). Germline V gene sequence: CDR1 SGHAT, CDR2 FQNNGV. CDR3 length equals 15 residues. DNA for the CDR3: TGTGCCAGCAGTTTAGTCGGGACAACGAACACTGAAGCTTTCTTT. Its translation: CASSLVGTTNTEAFF.

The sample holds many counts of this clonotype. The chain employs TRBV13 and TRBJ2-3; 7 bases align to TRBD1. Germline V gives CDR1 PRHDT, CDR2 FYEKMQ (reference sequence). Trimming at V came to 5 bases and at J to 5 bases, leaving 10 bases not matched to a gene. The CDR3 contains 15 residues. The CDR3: CASSTGQDARDTQYF. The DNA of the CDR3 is TGTGCCAGCAGCACCGGACAGGACGCACGAGATACGCAGTATTTT.

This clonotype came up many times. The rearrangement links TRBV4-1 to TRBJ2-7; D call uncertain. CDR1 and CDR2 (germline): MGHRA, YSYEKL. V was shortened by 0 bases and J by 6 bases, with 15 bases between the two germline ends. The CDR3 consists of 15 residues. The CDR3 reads CASSQDMGINREQYF. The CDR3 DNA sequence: TGCGCCAGCAGCCAAGATATGGGAATCAACCGCGAGCAGTACTTC.

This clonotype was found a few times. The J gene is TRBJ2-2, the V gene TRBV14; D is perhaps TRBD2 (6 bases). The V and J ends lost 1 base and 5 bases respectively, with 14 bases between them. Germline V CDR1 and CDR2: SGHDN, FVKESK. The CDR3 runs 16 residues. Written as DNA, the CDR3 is TGTGCCAGCAGCCAAGGTCGTGGAGGGGCGACCGGGGAGCTGTTTTTT. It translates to CASSQGRGGATGELFF. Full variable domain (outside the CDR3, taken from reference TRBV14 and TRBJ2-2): EAGVTQFPSHSVIEKGQTVTLRCDPISGHDNLYWYRRVMGKEIKFLLHFVKESKQDESGMPNNRFLAERTGGTYSTLKVQPAELEDSGVYFCASSQGRGGATGELFFGEGSRLTVL.

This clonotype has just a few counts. The CDR3 sequence is CASRPSGGTDTGELFF. CDR3 coding DNA: TGTGCCAGCAGGCCTTCCGGGGGCACGGACACCGGGGAGCTGTTTTTT. V is TRBV25-1 and J is TRBJ2-2; D tentatively reads TRBD1 or TRBD2 (6 bases each). V shed 6 bases and J shed 3 bases, with 17 bases lying between them. The CDR3 loop spans 16 amino acids. Germline lookup yields CDR1 MGHDK and CDR2 SYGVNS.